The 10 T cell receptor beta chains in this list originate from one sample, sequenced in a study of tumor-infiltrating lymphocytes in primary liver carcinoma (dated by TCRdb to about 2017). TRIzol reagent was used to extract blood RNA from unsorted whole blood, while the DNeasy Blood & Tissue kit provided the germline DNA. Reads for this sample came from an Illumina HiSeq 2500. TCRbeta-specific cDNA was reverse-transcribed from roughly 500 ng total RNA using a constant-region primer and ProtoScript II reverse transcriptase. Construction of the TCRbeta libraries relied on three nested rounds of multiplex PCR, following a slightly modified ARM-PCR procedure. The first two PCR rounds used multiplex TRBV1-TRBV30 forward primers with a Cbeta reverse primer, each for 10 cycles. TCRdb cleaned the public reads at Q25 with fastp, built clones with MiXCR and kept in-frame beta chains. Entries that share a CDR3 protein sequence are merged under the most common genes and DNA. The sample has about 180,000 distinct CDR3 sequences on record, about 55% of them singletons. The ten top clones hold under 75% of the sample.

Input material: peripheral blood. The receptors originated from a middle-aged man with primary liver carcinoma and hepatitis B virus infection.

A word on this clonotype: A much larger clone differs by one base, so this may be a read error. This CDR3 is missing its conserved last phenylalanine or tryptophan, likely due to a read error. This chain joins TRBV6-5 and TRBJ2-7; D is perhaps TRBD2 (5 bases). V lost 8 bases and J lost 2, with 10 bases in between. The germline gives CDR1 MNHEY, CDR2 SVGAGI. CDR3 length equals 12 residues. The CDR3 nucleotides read TGTGCCAGCGGAGCTAGCCCCTACGAGCAGTACTTG. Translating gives CASGASPYEQYL.

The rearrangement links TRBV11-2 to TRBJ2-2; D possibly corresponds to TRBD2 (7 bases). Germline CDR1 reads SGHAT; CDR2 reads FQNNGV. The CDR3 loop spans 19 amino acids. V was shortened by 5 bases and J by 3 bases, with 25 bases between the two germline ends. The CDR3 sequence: CASSIRIPRAGQHTGELFF. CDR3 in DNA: TGTGCCAGCAGCATTCGTATCCCCCGAGCGGGACAACACACCGGGGAGCTGTTTTTT. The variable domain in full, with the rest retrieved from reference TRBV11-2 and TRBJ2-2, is EAGVAQSPRYKIIEKRQSVAFWCNPISGHATLYWYQQILGQGPKLLIQFQNNGVVDDSQLPKDRFSAERLKGVDSTLKIQPAKLEDSAVYLCASSIRIPRAGQHTGELFFGEGSRLTVL.

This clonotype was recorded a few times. The CDR3 loop is CSVELGEGYTF. The CDR3 DNA is TGCAGCGTTGAATTAGGGGAAGGCTACACCTTC. This sequence joins TRBV29-1 and TRBJ1-2, with D tentatively TRBD1 (5 bases). V lost 2 bases and J 8 bases, leaving 9 bases between the germline ends. This CDR3 region has 11 residues. CDR1 and CDR2 (germline): SQVTM, ANQGSEA.

CDR3 region: CASSERGQAYEQYF. The CDR3, as DNA: TGTGCCAGCAGTGAACGGGGACAGGCCTACGAGCAGTACTTC. The J gene is TRBJ2-7, the V gene TRBV6-1; 8 bases map to TRBD1. J lost 2 bases, V lost 2 bases, and 2 bases had no gene match. This CDR3 is 14 amino acids long. Looked up from germline, CDR1 is MNHNS and CDR2 is SASEGT.

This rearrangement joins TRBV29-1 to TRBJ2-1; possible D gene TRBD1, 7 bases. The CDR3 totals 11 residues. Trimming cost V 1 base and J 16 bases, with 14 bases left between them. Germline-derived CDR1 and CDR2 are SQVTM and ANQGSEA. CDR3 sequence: CSVEVQGRGFF. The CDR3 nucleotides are TGCAGCGTTGAAGTACAGGGGCGGGGATTCTTC.

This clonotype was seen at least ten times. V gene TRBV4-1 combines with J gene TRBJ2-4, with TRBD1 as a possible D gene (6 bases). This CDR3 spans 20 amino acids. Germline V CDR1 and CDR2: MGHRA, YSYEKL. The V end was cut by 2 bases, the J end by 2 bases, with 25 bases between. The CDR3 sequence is CASSQSVEQGIGSTKNIQYF. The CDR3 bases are TGCGCCAGCAGCCAAAGTGTGGAGCAGGGGATTGGTTCAACCAAAAACATTCAGTACTTC.

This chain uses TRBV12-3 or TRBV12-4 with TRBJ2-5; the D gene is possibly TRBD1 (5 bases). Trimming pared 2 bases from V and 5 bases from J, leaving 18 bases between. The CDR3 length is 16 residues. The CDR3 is CASSLPRTQERETQYF. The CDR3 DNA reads TGTGCCAGCAGTTTACCGAGGACACAAGAGAGGGAGACCCAGTACTTC.

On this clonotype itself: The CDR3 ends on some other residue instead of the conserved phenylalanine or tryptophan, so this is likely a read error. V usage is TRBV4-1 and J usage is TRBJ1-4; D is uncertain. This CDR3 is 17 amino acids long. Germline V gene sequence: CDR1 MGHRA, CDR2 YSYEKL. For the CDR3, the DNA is TGCGCCAGCAACGACCCCCCGGACCAAGCAACTAATGGAAAACTGTTTCTT. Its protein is CASNDPPDQATNGKLFL.

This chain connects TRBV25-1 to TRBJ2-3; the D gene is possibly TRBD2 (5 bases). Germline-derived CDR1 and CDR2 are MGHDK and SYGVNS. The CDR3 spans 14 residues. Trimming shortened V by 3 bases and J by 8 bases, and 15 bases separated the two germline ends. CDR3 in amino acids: CASSDLRRGATQYF. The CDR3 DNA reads TGTGCCAGCAGTGATCTCCGACGGGGAGCTACGCAGTATTTT.

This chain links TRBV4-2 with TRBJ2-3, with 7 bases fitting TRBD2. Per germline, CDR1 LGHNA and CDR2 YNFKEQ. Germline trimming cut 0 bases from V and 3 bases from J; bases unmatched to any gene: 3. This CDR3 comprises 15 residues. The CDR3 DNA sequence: TGTGCCAGCAGCCAAGAGCGAGCGGGAACAGATACGCAGTATTTT. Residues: CASSQERAGTDTQYF.